Presented here are 16 T cell receptor beta chains from one specimen sequenced in a study of cytomegalovirus exposure and HLA in healthy donors. A multiplex PCR was run with 60 Vbeta primers and 13 Jbeta primers. TCRdb's table, derived via immunoSEQ multiplex PCR, lists solely in-frame clones and lacks some. The sample gives 150,000 or so clones, over 60% of which show up once; around 3.1% is in the top ten. The sequencing input was PBMCs. The origin of the receptors is a woman between 40 and 55 years old in good health and CMV-seronegative.

The chain links TRBV2 to TRBJ2-7; no clear D. The V and J ends lost 10 bases and 3 bases respectively, with 10 bases between them. This CDR3 has 11 amino acids. The germline V gene encodes CDR1 SNHLY and CDR2 FYNNEI. The CDR3 sequence is CATVYSYEQYF. CDR3 coding DNA: TGTGCCACTGTTTACAGCTACGAGCAGTACTTC.

This clone came up a few times. V usage is TRBV6-6 and J usage is TRBJ1-1; possibly TRBD1 for D (6 bases). The V gene lost 8 bases and the J gene lost 5 bases, with 12 bases spanning the gap. The CDR3 is 12 residues long. Germline values: CDR1 MNHNY, CDR2 SVGAGI (reference sequence). The CDR3 region has the DNA TGTGCCAGCCACAAGGGGGTAACTGAAGCTTTCTTT. It specifies CASHKGVTEAFF.

The chain uses TRBV19 and TRBJ1-5; 7 positions match TRBD1. Germline trimming cut 11 bases from V and 5 bases from J; bases unmatched to any gene: 12. Germline V gene data show CDR1 as LNHDA and CDR2 as SQIVND (reference sequence). CDR3 length: 14 residues. CDR3 in DNA: TGTGCCGTCGGGGCCAGGGGGTTAGATCAGCCCCAGCATTTT. Amino acids: CAVGARGLDQPQHF.

V is TRBV21-1 and J is TRBJ2-5; the table assigns TRBD1, which was not confirmed against the DNA. TRBV21-1 constitutes a pseudogene. CDR3 length: 14 residues. Here the CDR3 reads CASSIIRNQETQYF. CDR3 nucleotide sequence: TGTGCCAGCAGCATAATCAGAAACCAAGAGACCCAGTACTTC.

The chain combines TRBV2 with TRBJ1-5; maybe TRBD1 (6 bases). Trimming cost V 2 bases and J 3 bases, with 8 bases left between them. The CDR3 has 14 residues. Germline loops: CDR1 SNHLY, CDR2 FYNNEI. The DNA for the CDR3 is TGTGCCAGCAGTGAACAGGGGTACAATCAGCCCCAGCATTTT. This gives the protein CASSEQGYNQPQHF.

This chain uses TRBV7-2 with TRBJ1-1; TRBD1 agrees at 9 bases. The germline V gene encodes CDR1 SGHTA and CDR2 FQGNSA. This CDR3 has 15 amino acids. J lost 4 bases, V lost 2 bases, and 5 bases had no gene match. The CDR3 is CASSLMGQGITEAFF. The CDR3 DNA reads as TGTGCCAGCAGCTTAATGGGACAGGGTATCACTGAAGCTTTCTTT.

The chain couples TRBV7-2 to TRBJ2-1; tentative D call: TRBD2 (5 bases). Germline CDR1 and CDR2: SGHTA and FQGNSA. This CDR3 has 13 amino acids. Trimming left V 5 bases short and J 13 bases short, with 18 bases between. CDR3 loop: CASSAHRGLEQFF. The CDR3 nucleotides are TGTGCCAGCAGCGCACACCGGGGATTGGAACAGTTCTTC.

The DNA for the CDR3 is TGTGCCAGCAGCTTAGTAACCTACGAGCAGTACTTC. Its translation: CASSLVTYEQYF. The J gene is TRBJ2-7, the V gene TRBV7-9; no clear D. V gave up 1 base and J gave up 2 bases, with 3 bases separating them. Germline assignment: CDR1 SEHNR and CDR2 FQNEAQ (reference sequence). This CDR3 region has 12 residues.

The CDR3 here is CASSVDPGGTGELFF. CDR3 DNA sequence: TGTGCCAGCAGCGTAGATCCGGGAGGCACCGGGGAGCTGTTTTTT. J is TRBJ2-2 and V is TRBV9; TRBD2 matches at 7 bases. Germline V gene sequence: CDR1 SGDLS, CDR2 YYNGEE. The CDR3 contains 15 residues. The J segment lost 4 bases and the V segment lost 0 bases, leaving 3 bases of the junction unmatched.

V usage is TRBV10-1 and J usage is TRBJ1-2; D is unclear. CDR3 length: 13 residues. CDR1 and CDR2 from the germline V gene are WNHNN and SYGVQD (reference sequence). V gave up 6 bases and J gave up 7 bases, with 15 bases separating them. CDR3 nucleotides: TGCGCCAGCAGCCCCACGTTAGGGAGTGGCTACACCTTC. Amino acid sequence: CASSPTLGSGYTF.

The chain combines TRBV11-2 with TRBJ1-3; D is uncertain. The CDR3 is 16 amino acids. Per germline, CDR1 SGHAT and CDR2 FQNNGV. V was cut by 0 bases and J by 4 bases, with 13 bases left in between. The CDR3 reads CASSLEAGVGGNTIYF. CDR3 bases: TGTGCCAGCAGCTTAGAGGCGGGAGTGGGAGGAAACACCATATATTTT.

The chain joins TRBV6-5 to TRBJ2-2, with D tentatively TRBD2 (6 bases). The CDR3 contains 16 residues. Looked up from germline, CDR1 is MNHEY and CDR2 is SVGAGI. The germline V and J ends were trimmed by 3 bases and 4 bases, with 15 bases remaining between them. The CDR3 DNA follows: TGTGCCAGCAGTTATCGTAGGCTAGCGCCCACCGGGGAGCTGTTTTTT. Translation gives CASSYRRLAPTGELFF.

The V and J genes are TRBV5-1 and TRBJ2-1, with 7 bases that match TRBD1. V gave up 5 bases and J gave up 6 bases; unmatched junction bases: 8. Germline-derived CDR1 and CDR2 are SGHRS and YFSETQ. The CDR3 covers 14 residues. The CDR3 reads CASRIQGSLNEQFF. The CDR3 coding sequence is TGCGCCAGCAGGATACAGGGGTCACTCAATGAGCAGTTCTTC.

The chain links TRBV5-1 to TRBJ2-5; 10 bases line up with TRBD1. The V gene's germline CDR1 is SGHRS and CDR2 YFSETQ. This CDR3 has 14 amino acids. V trimming: 3 bases; J trimming: 5 bases; junction bases outside the gene matches: 4. Here the CDR3 reads CASSWRTGGETQYF. CDR3 sequence (DNA): TGCGCCAGCAGCTGGAGGACAGGGGGGGAGACCCAGTACTTC.

The rearrangement uses TRBV2 and TRBJ2-6; D not certain. Trimming shortened V by 8 bases and J by 2 bases, and 10 bases separated the two germline ends. CDR3 length equals 14 residues. Per the germline V gene, CDR1 is SNHLY and CDR2 is FYNNEI. The DNA for the CDR3 is TGTGCCAGCCTAGGTCAGCCTGGGGCCAACGTCCTGACTTTC. This sequence encodes CASLGQPGANVLTF.

This chain joins TRBV27 and TRBJ2-5; 9 bases match TRBD2. CDR3 length: 15 amino acids. Germline V gives CDR1 MNHEY, CDR2 SMNVEV (reference sequence). Trimming removed 5 bases from V and 5 bases from J; junction bases left unmatched: 9. The CDR3 bases are TGTGCCAGCAGTCCCCCCGGGACTAGCCGCGAGACCCAGTACTTC. Translating gives CASSPPGTSRETQYF.